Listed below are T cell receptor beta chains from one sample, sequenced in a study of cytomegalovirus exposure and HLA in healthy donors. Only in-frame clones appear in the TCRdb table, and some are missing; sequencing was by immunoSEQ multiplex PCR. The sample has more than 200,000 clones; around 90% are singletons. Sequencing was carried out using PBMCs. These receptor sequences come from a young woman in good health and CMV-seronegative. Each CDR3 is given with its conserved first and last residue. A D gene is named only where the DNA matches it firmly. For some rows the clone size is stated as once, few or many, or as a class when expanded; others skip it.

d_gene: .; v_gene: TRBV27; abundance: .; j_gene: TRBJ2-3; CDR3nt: TGTGCCAGCAGTTCCACCAAACTTGGTAGGGATACGCAGTATTTT; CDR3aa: CASSSTKLGRDTQYF
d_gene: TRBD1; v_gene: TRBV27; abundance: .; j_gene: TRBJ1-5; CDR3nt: TGTGCCAGCAGTTCATCCGGGACAGGGGGTCAGCCCCAGCATTTT; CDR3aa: CASSSSGTGGQPQHF
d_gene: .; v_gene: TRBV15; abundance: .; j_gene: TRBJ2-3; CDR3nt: TGTGCCACCAATACGGATACAGGAAAGAGCACAGATACGCAGTATTTT; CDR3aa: CATNTDTGKSTDTQYF
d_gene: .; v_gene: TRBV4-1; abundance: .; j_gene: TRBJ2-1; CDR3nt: TGCGCCAGCAGCCTAAAGGGGGAGCGGGAGCAGTTCTTC; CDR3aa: CASSLKGEREQFF
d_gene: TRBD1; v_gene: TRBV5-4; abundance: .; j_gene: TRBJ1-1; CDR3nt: TGTGCCAGCAGCTTGGTGGGCAGGGGGATCGACACTGAAGCTTTCTTT; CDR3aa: CASSLVGRGIDTEAFF
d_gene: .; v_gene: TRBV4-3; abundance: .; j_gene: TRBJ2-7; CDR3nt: TGCGCCAGCAGCCTTCCAAAACAAGAGGGCGGCGGTTACGAGCAGTACTTC; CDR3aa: CASSLPKQEGGGYEQYF
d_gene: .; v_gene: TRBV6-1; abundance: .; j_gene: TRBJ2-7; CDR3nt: TGTGCCAGCTGGGCTTCAACCTACGAGCAGTACTTC; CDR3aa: CASWASTYEQYF
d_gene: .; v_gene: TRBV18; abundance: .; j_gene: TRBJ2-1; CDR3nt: TGTGCCAGCTCACCGGGACTCGACTACAATGAGCAGTTCTTC; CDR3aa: CASSPGLDYNEQFF
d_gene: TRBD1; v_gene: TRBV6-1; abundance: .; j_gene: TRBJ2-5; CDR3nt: TGTGCCAGCAGTGGGAGCTATGGACAGGGAATCCGGCAAGAGACCCAGTACTTC; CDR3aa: CASSGSYGQGIRQETQYF
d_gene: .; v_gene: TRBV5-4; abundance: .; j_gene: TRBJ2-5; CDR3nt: TGTGCCAGCAGCTTGAACACCTGGTACCAAGAGACCCAGTACTTC; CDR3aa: CASSLNTWYQETQYF
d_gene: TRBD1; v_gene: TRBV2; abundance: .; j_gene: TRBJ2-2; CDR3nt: TGTGCCAGCAGTGAGGGGACAGTGGGGGCCGGGGAGCTGTTTTTT; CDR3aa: CASSEGTVGAGELFF
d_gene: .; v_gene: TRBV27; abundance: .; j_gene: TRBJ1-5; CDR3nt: TGTGCCAGCAGTTTACGAAAACAGGGTAGGGTTGGCAATCAGCCCCAGCATTTT; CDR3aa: CASSLRKQGRVGNQPQHF
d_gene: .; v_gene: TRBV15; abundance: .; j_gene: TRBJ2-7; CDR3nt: TGTGCCACCAGCACGGGGGCTCCCGACAGTTTTCCCTACGAGCAGTACTTC; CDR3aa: CATSTGAPDSFPYEQYF
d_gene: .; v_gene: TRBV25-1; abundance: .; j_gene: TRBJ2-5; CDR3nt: TGTGCCAGCAGTGAATGGCGAACGAACCAAGAGACCCAGTACTTC; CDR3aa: CASSEWRTNQETQYF
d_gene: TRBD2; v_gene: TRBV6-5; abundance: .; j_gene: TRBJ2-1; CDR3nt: TGTGCCAGCCGCCAACCGGGAGGTTCCTACAATGAGCAGTTCTTC; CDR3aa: CASRQPGGSYNEQFF
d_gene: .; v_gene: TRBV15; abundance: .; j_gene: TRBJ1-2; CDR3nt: TGTGCCACCAGCAGAGGGGACACGGGCTATGGCTACACCTTC; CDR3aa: CATSRGDTGYGYTF
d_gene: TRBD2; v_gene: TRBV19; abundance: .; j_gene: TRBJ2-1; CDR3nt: TGTGCCAGTAGTATTCGGGCTAGCGGAGACCTCTACAATGAGCAGTTCTTC; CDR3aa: CASSIRASGDLYNEQFF
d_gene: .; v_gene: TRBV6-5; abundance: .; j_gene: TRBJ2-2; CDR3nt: TGTGCCAGTGCACAGTACGGGGAGCTGTTTTTT; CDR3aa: CASAQYGELFF
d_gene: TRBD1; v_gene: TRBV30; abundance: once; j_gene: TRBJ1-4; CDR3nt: TGTGCCTGGAGCGTAGGGGGCTCTGGGGAAAAACTGTTTTTT; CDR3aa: CAWSVGGSGEKLFF
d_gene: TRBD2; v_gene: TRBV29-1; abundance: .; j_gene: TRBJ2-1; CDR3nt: TGCACTAGCGGGAGTAGGAACAATGAGCAGTTCTTC; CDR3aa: CTSGSRNNEQFF
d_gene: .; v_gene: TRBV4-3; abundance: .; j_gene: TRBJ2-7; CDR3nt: TGCGCCAGCAGCCAAGATTTTGAGGTCTCCTACGAGCAGTACTTC; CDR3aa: CASSQDFEVSYEQYF
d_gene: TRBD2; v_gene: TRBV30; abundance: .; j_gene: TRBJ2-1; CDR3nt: TGTGCCTGGAGTGTACGGGTAGCGGGGTACAATGAGCAGTTCTTC; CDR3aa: CAWSVRVAGYNEQFF
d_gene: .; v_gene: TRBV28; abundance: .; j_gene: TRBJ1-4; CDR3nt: TGTGCCAGCAGTGCGAGTGGGAGGAATAATGAAAAACTGTTTTTT; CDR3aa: CASSASGRNNEKLFF
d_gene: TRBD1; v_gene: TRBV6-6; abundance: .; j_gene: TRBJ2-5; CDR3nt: TGTGCCAGCAGTTCGATCATTGGGACAGGAAAGGAGACCCAGTACTTC; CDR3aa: CASSSIIGTGKETQYF